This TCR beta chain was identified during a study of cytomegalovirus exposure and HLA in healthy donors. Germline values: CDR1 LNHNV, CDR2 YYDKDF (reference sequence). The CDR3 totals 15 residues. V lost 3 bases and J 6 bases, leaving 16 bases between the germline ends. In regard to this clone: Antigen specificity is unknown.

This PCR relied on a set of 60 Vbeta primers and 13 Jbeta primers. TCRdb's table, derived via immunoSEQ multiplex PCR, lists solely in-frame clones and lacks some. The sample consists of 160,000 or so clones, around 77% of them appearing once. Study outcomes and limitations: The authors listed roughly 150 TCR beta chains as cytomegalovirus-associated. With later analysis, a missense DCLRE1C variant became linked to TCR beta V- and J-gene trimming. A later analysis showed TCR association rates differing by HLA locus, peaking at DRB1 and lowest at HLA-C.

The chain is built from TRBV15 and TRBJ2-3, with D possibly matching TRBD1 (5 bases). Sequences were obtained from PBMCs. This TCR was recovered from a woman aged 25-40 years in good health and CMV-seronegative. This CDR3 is CATSRETGRYDTQYF. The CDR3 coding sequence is TGTGCCACCAGCAGGGAAACAGGACGCTACGATACGCAGTATTTT.